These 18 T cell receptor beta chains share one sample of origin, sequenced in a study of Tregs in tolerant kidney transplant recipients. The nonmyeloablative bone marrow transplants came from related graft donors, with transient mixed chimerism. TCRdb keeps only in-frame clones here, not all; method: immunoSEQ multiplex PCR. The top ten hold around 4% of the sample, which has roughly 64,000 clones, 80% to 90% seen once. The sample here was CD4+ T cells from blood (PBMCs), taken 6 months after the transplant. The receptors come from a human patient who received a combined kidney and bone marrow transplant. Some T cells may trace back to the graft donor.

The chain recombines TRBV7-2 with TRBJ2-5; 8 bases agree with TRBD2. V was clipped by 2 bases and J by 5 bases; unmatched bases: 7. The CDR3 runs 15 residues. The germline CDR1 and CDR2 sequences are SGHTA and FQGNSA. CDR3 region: CASSLMTSAWETQYF. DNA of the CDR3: TGTGCCAGCAGCTTAATGACTAGCGCTTGGGAGACCCAGTACTTC.

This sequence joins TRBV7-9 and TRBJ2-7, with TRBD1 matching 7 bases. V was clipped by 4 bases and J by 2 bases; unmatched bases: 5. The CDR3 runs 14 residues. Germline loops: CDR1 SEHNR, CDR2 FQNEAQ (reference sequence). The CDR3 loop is CASSSLQGTYEQYF. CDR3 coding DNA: TGTGCCAGCAGCTCATTACAGGGGACCTACGAGCAGTACTTC.

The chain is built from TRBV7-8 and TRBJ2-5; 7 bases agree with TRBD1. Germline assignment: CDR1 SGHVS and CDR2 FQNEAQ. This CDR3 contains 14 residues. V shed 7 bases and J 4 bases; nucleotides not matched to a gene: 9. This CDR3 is CASTYRGEGETQYF. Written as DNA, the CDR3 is TGTGCCAGCACCTACAGGGGAGAGGGAGAGACCCAGTACTTC.

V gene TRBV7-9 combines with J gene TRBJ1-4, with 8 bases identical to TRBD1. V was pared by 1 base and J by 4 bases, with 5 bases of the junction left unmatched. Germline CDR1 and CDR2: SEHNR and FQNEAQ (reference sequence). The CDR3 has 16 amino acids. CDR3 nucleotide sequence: TGTGCCAGCAGCTTAGGAACAGGGGGGAGTAATGAAAAACTGTTTTTT. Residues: CASSLGTGGSNEKLFF.

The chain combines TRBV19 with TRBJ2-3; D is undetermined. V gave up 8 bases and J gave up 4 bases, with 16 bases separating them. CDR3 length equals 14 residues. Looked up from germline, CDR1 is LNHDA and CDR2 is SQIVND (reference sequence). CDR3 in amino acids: CASGPLRKSDTQYF. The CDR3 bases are TGTGCCAGTGGTCCTTTGAGAAAGTCAGATACGCAGTATTTT.

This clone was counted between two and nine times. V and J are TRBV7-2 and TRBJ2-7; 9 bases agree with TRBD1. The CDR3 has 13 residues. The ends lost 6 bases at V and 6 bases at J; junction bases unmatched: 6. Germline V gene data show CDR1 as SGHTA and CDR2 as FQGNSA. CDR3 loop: CASSWDRDIEQYF. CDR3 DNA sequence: TGTGCCAGCAGTTGGGACAGGGATATCGAGCAGTACTTC.

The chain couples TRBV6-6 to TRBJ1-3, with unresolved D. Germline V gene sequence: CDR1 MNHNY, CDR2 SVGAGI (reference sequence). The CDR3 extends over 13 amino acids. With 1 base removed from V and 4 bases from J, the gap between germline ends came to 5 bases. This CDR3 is CASSYFSGNTIYF. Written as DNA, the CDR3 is TGTGCCAGCAGTTACTTTAGCGGAAACACCATATATTTT.

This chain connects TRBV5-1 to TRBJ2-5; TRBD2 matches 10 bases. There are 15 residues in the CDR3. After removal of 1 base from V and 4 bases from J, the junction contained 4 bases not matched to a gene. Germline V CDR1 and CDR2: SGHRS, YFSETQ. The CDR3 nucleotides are TGCGCCAGCAGCTTGAGGAGCGGGAGGGGAGAGACCCAGTACTTC. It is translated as CASSLRSGRGETQYF.

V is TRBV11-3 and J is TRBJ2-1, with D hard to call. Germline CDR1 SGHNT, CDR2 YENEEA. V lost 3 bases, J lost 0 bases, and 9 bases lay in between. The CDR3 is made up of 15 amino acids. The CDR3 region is CASSLSANSYNEQFF. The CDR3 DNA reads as TGTGCCAGCAGCTTGAGTGCCAACTCCTACAATGAGCAGTTCTTC.

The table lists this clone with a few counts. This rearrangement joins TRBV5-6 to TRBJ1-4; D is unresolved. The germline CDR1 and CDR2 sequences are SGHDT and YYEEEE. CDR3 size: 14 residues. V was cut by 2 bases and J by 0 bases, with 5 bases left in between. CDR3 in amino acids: CASSFQATNEKLFF. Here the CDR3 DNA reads TGTGCCAGCAGCTTTCAGGCAACTAATGAAAAACTGTTTTTT.

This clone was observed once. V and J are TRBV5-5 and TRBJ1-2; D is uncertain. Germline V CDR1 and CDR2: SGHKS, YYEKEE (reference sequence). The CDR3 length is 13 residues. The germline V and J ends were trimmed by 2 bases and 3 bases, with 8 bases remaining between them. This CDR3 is CASSLDTHYGYTF. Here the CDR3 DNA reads TGTGCCAGCAGCTTAGACACTCACTATGGCTACACCTTC.

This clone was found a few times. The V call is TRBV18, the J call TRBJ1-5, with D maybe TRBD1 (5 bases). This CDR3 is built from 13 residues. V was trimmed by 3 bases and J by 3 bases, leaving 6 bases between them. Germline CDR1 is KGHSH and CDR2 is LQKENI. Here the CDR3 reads CASSPGLNQPQHF. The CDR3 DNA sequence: TGTGCCAGCTCACCGGGACTCAATCAGCCCCAGCATTTT.

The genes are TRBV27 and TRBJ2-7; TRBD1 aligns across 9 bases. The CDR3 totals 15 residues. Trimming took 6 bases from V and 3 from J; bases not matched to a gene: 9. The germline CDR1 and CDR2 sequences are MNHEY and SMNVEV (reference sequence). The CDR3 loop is CASRVNRGRYYEQYF. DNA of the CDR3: TGTGCCAGCAGGGTCAACAGGGGGCGGTACTACGAGCAGTACTTC.

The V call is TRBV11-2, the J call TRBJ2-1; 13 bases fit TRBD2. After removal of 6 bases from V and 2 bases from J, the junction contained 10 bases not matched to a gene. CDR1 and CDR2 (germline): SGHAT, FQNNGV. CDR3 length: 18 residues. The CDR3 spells CASRPPGLAGVPYNEQFF. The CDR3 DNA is TGTGCCAGCAGGCCGCCCGGACTAGCGGGAGTACCCTACAATGAGCAGTTCTTC.

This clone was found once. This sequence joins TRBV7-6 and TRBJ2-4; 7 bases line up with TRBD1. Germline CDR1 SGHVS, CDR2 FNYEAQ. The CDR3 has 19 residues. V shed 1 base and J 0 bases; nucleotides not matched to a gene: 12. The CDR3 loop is CASSLEAGTVILAKNIQYF. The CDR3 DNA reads TGTGCCAGCAGCTTAGAGGCAGGGACAGTTATTTTAGCCAAAAACATTCAGTACTTC.

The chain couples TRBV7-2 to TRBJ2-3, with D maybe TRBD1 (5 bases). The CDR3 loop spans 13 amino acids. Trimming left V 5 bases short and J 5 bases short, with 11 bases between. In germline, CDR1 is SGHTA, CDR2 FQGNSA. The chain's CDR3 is CASSRGFGDTQYF. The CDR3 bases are TGTGCCAGCAGCAGGGGTTTTGGAGATACGCAGTATTTT.

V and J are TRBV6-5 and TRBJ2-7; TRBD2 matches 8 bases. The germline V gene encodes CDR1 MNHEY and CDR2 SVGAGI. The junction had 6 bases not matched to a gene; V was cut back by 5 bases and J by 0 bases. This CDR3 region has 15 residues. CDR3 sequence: CASSREGYVSYEQYF. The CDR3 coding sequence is TGTGCCAGCAGTCGGGAGGGGTACGTCTCCTACGAGCAGTACTTC.

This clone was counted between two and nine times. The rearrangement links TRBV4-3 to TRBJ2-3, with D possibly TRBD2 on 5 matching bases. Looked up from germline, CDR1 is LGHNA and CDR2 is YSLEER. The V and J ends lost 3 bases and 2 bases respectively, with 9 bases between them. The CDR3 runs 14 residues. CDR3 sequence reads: CASSQLGITDTQYF. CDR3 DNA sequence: TGCGCCAGCAGCCAGCTCGGGATCACAGATACGCAGTATTTT.